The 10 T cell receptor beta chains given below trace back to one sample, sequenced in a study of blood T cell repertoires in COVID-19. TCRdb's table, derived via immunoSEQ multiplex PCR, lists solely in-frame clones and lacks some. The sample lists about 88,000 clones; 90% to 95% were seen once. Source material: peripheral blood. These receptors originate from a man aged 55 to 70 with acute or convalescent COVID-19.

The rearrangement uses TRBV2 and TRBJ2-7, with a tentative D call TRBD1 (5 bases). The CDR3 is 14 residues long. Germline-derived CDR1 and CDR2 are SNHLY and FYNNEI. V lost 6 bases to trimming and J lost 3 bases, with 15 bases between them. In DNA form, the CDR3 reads TGTGCCAGCAGACACCAGGGCAATAACTACGAGCAGTACTTC. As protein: CASRHQGNNYEQYF.

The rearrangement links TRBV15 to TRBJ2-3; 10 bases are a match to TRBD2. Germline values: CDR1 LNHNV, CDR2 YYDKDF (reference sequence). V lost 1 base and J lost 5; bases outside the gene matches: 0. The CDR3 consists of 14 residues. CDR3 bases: TGTGCCACCAGCAGAGGACTAGCGGGAGATACGCAGTATTTT. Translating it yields CATSRGLAGDTQYF.

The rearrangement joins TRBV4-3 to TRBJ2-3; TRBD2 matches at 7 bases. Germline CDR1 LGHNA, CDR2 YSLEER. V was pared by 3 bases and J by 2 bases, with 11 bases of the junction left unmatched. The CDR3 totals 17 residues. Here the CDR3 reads CASSHLLGRELTDTQYF. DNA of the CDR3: TGCGCCAGCAGCCATCTCCTAGGGCGGGAGCTCACAGATACGCAGTATTTT.

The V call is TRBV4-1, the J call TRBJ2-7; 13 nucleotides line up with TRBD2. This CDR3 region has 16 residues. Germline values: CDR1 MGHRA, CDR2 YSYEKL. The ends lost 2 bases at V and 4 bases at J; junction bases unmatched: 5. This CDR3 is CASSQPLAGGDYEQYF. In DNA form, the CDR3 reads TGCGCCAGCAGCCAACCACTAGCGGGAGGGGATTACGAGCAGTACTTC.

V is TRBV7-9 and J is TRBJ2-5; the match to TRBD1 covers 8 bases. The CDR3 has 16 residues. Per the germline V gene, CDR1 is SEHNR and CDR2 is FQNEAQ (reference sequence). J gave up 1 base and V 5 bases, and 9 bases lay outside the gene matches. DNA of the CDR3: TGTGCCAGCAGCCCTTCGGACAGGGCGCCCCAAGAGACCCAGTACTTC. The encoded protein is CASSPSDRAPQETQYF.

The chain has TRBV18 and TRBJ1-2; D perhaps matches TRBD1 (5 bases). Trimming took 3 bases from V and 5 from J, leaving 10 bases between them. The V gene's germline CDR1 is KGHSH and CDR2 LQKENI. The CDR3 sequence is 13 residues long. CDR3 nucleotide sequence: TGTGCCAGCTCACCCCAGGGAAGGTATGGCTACACCTTC. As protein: CASSPQGRYGYTF. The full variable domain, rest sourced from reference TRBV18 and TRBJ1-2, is NAGVMQNPRHLVRRRGQEARLRCSPMKGHSHVYWYRQLPEEGLKFMVYLQKENIIDESGMPKERFSAEFPKEGPSILRIQQVVRGDSAAYFCASSPQGRYGYTFGSGTRLTVV.

CDR3 nucleotides: TGCGCCAGCAGCGTGACAGGGGTTGAAGCTTTCTTT. Its translation is CASSVTGVEAFF. The chain joins TRBV5-1 to TRBJ1-1; 8 bases line up with TRBD1. There are 12 residues in the CDR3. Germline V lookup: CDR1 SGHRS, CDR2 YFSETQ. After removal of 4 bases from V and 7 bases from J, the junction contained 3 bases not matched to a gene.

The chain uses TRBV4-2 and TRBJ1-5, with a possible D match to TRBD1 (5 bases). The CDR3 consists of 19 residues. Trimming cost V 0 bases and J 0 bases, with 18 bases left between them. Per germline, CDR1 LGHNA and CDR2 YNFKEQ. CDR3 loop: CASSQDRSGATFSNQPQHF. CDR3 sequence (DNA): TGTGCCAGCAGCCAAGATCGTAGTGGGGCAACTTTTAGCAATCAGCCCCAGCATTTT.

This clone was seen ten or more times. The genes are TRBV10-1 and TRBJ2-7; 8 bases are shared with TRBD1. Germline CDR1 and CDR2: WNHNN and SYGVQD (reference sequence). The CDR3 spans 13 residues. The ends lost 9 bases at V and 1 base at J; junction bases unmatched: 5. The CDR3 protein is CASQDRASYEQYF. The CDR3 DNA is TGCGCCAGTCAGGACAGGGCATCCTACGAGCAGTACTTC.

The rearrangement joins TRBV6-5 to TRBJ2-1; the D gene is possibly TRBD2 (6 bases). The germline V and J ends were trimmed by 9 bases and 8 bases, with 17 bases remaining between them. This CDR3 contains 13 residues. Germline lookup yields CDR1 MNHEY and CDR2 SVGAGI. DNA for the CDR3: TGTGCCAGTTACAGGAGGGGAGAGTATGAGCAGTTCTTC. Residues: CASYRRGEYEQFF.